The table lists the clone carrying this TCR beta chain with a few counts. Antigen specificity is unknown. V shed 8 bases and J shed 3 bases, with 19 bases lying between them. Looked up from germline, CDR1 is MNHEY and CDR2 is SVGAGI. The CDR3 length is 15 residues. The template was genomic DNA from peripheral blood, not RNA. This sample is drawn from a study of T cell repertoires in aging, cancer and after chemotherapy. General study points: Compared with age-matched healthy donors, untreated hematological or solid cancer patients showed higher blood TCR clonality. Median generation probability rose over the chemotherapy interval in each cancer cohort, suggesting rebound thymic output. No conclusions about immunological memory after chemotherapy can be drawn from the repertoire data.

Multiplex touch-down PCR with TRB-A/B primers amplified rearranged V-D-J TRB sequences. TCRdb re-called the multiplex PCR reads with MiXCR, one entry per CDR3 protein. Of 10,000 to 13,000 distinct CDR3 sequences listed, around 30% are singletons. The sequenced material came from blood. J is TRBJ1-2 and V is TRBV6-5; D remains unclear. The source of this sequence is a human donor in good health. The CDR3 DNA follows: TGTGCCAGCGGGCCCGCTCGAATAAGAGACTATGGCTACACCTTC. This encodes CASGPARIRDYGYTF.